This record looks at one T cell receptor (beta chain) sequence and its context. Its antigen is currently unknown. This specimen comes from a study of shared clonotypes between healthy human individuals. Measured with immunoSEQ multiplex PCR; TCRdb has only the in-frame clones, and not every one. The table shows 900,000 to 1,200,000 clones, with more than 75% occurring only once. Overall study findings and caveats: Sorted-subset samples were not fully sequenced, rarefaction indicated. Donors were few, which limited the genetic and exposure-history diversity represented. Investigators expected sequencing depth to affect clonotype sharing among donors.

This CDR3 comprises 19 residues. Per germline, CDR1 SGHVS and CDR2 FQNEAQ. Trimming took off 5 bases at V and 7 bases at J, with 30 bases between the two ends. The V and J genes are TRBV7-8 and TRBJ1-5; maybe TRBD1 (6 bases). The TCR originated in a man between 18 and 35 years old in good health. Some clones in this sample may be carry-over from other donors' samples. The sequenced material came from memory CD4+ T cells from PBMCs. The subset is: CD45RA-negative fraction. In DNA, the CDR3 is TGTGCCAGCAGCCCAAGGGGGAGGTCAAACCCCAATACGTGGCAGCCCCAGCATTTT. This codes for CASSPRGRSNPNTWQPQHF.